A single sample is the source of the 13 T cell receptor beta chains below, sequenced in a study of beta chain features in type 1 diabetes listed by TCRdb under 2018. Library method: the immunoSEQ multiplex PCR assay. The entire amount of isolated RNA was reverse transcribed using the High Capacity cDNA Reverse Transcription Kit, so the sequenced TCRB transcripts were expressed ones. TCRdb took this table from immuneACCESS and kept in-frame rearrangements with V and J called. Such tables lack part of the clones; where checked against another copy, unresolved V genes explain under half of the gap, and the rest is unexplained. A total of roughly 500,000 clones appear in this sample, about 32% of them only once. Together, the top ten hold about 0.065% of the sample. What was sequenced was naive CD4+ T cells from blood. What the cell subset or site label conveys for this sample: true naive CD4+ T cells. The receptors originated from a man younger than 35 in good health.

The chain recombines TRBV25-1 with TRBJ2-3; D uncertain. Trimming removed 8 bases at V and 1 base at J, with 10 bases between. The CDR3 covers 13 residues. Germline values: CDR1 MGHDK, CDR2 SYGVNS. The CDR3 DNA sequence: TGTGCCAGCGCCGGCTCCGGCACAGATACGCAGTATTTT. Translation: CASAGSGTDTQYF.

This clone was recorded a few times. The chain combines TRBV10-3 with TRBJ1-2; D gene unclear. Looked up from germline, CDR1 is ENHRY and CDR2 is SYGVKD. Deletions cut 1 base from V and 4 bases from J, with 4 bases between. CDR3 size: 12 residues. The CDR3 loop is CAISELSYGYTF. CDR3 DNA: TGTGCCATCAGTGAGTTAAGCTATGGCTACACCTTC.

This clone has only a few counts. The rearrangement links TRBV25-1 to TRBJ2-2; D is uncertain. The ends were cut back, 1 base at V and 1 base at J, with 7 bases in the middle. Germline assignment: CDR1 MGHDK and CDR2 SYGVNS. CDR3 size: 15 residues. Here the CDR3 DNA reads TGTGCCAGCAGTGAATTCAAAGGGAACACCGGGGAGCTGTTTTTT. Translation: CASSEFKGNTGELFF.

The V call is TRBV11-2, the J call TRBJ2-3, with 13 bases fitting TRBD2. CDR1 is SGHAT, CDR2 FQNNGV, per germline. The CDR3 has 15 residues. V lost 5 bases to trimming and J lost 7 bases; unmatched junction nucleotides: 6. This CDR3 reads CASSQGLAGPNTQYF. DNA for the CDR3: TGTGCCAGCAGCCAGGGACTAGCGGGACCGAATACGCAGTATTTT. Variable domain in full (rest from reference TRBV11-2 and TRBJ2-3): EAGVAQSPRYKIIEKRQSVAFWCNPISGHATLYWYQQILGQGPKLLIQFQNNGVVDDSQLPKDRFSAERLKGVDSTLKIQPAKLEDSAVYLCASSQGLAGPNTQYFGPGTRLTVL.

The chain has TRBV19 and TRBJ2-7; the match to TRBD1 covers 10 bases. CDR3 length: 20 residues. From germline, CDR1 is LNHDA and CDR2 SQIVND (reference sequence). V shed 6 bases and J 3 bases; nucleotides not matched to a gene: 23. The CDR3 nucleotides read TGTGCCAGTAGCAACGCCCGGGACAGGGGAGCTTACTTTAACAACTACGAGCAGTACTTC. Translating it yields CASSNARDRGAYFNNYEQYF.

In its sample, this clone was seen a few times. The V and J genes are TRBV5-1 and TRBJ2-1; D is ambiguous. This CDR3 comprises 15 residues. The germline gives CDR1 SGHRS, CDR2 YFSETQ. V was pared by 1 base and J by 0 bases, with 8 bases between. CDR3 nucleotide sequence: TGCGCCAGCAGCTTGTGGACCAGCTCCTACAATGAGCAGTTCTTC. Translating gives CASSLWTSSYNEQFF.

This clone came up a few times. The chain couples TRBV10-3 to TRBJ2-5; D possibly corresponds to TRBD1 (6 bases). This CDR3 comprises 13 residues. Trimming removed 8 bases from V and 2 bases from J, with 12 bases in between. The germline gives CDR1 ENHRY, CDR2 SYGVKD. The CDR3, as DNA: TGTGCCATCGCCAGGGGCGGACAAGAGACCCAGTACTTC. It specifies CAIARGGQETQYF.

This clone was seen more than once but under ten times. The rearrangement links TRBV14 to TRBJ2-5; D perhaps matches TRBD2 (6 bases). The CDR3 covers 17 residues. Germline lookup yields CDR1 SGHDN and CDR2 FVKESK. V was clipped by 1 base and J by 5 bases, with 20 bases between them. The CDR3 coding sequence is TGTGCCAGCAGCCAAGGTTATTGGCGCGGGATCGGCGAGACCCAGTACTTC. Its protein is CASSQGYWRGIGETQYF.

V usage is TRBV11-2 and J usage is TRBJ2-3, with D tentatively TRBD1 (7 bases). The germline gives CDR1 SGHAT, CDR2 FQNNGV. The CDR3 is made up of 15 amino acids. The V and J ends lost 5 bases and 4 bases respectively, with 16 bases between them. CDR3 loop: CASSRGATGADTQYF. Here the CDR3 DNA reads TGTGCCAGCAGCAGGGGGGCAACAGGGGCAGATACGCAGTATTTT. The variable domain in full, with the rest retrieved from reference TRBV11-2 and TRBJ2-3, is EAGVAQSPRYKIIEKRQSVAFWCNPISGHATLYWYQQILGQGPKLLIQFQNNGVVDDSQLPKDRFSAERLKGVDSTLKIQPAKLEDSAVYLCASSRGATGADTQYFGPGTRLTVL.

The chain recombines TRBV7-9 with TRBJ2-7; 10 nucleotides agree with TRBD1. The V and J ends lost 3 bases and 5 bases, in that order; junction bases with no gene match: 4. This CDR3 is 14 amino acids long. The germline gives CDR1 SEHNR, CDR2 FQNEAQ (reference sequence). The CDR3 sequence: CASSFRDRGNEQYF. CDR3 nucleotides: TGTGCCAGCAGCTTCCGGGACAGGGGCAACGAGCAGTACTTC.

The rearrangement links TRBV30 to TRBJ1-2; TRBD1 might be the D (5 bases). Germline CDR1 and CDR2: GTSNPN and SVGIG (reference sequence). The V end lost 0 bases, the J end lost 7 bases, and 12 bases lay between the germline ends. This CDR3 has 13 amino acids. CDR3 loop: CAWSVRQGSGYTF. The CDR3 coding sequence is TGTGCCTGGAGTGTACGCCAGGGATCTGGCTACACCTTC.

V is TRBV30 and J is TRBJ2-5; TRBD2 might be the D (6 bases). The V end lost 0 bases, the J end lost 5 bases, and 10 bases lay between the germline ends. Germline V gives CDR1 GTSNPN, CDR2 SVGIG (reference sequence). The CDR3 has 13 amino acids. As DNA, the CDR3 is TGTGCCTGGAGTGTACGGGAGCGTGAGACCCAGTACTTC. Translation gives CAWSVRERETQYF.

This clone was seen more than once but under ten times. V and J are TRBV9 and TRBJ1-3; maybe TRBD1 (6 bases). Trimming shortened V by 4 bases and J by 1 base, and 15 bases separated the two germline ends. Germline loops: CDR1 SGDLS, CDR2 YYNGEE. This CDR3 region has 16 residues. Here the CDR3 DNA reads TGTGCCAGCAGCCCATCCGGGACAAGGTCTGGAAACACCATATATTTT. Its protein is CASSPSGTRSGNTIYF. The full variable domain, completed using reference TRBV9 and TRBJ1-3, is DSGVTQTPKHLITATGQRVTLRCSPRSGDLSVYWYQQSLDQGLQFLIQYYNGEERAKGNILERFSAQQFPDLHSELNLSSLELGDSALYFCASSPSGTRSGNTIYFGEGSWLTVV.